This entry concerns a single TCR beta chain. Its antigen is unknown. Clones were read by immunoSEQ multiplex PCR, and TCRdb kept only the in-frame ones, dropping some. This table has about 20,000 clones, 60% to 85% appearing once. This sample is part of a study of somatic mutations in cytotoxic T cells in rheumatoid arthritis. Points from the study as a whole: The study found that the largest CD8+ clone exceeded 20% of CD8+ cells in about an eighth of the roughly 65 patients.

Germline V gene sequence: CDR1 MNHEY, CDR2 SMNVEV (reference sequence). The CDR3 length is 15 residues. With 1 base clipped from V and 8 bases from J, the junction kept 5 bases outside the gene matches. This sequence originates from an adult with rheumatoid arthritis. The rearrangement links TRBV27 to TRBJ1-4, with 9 bases aligning to TRBD1. Sequenced sample: CD8+ T cells sorted from blood. The CDR3: CASSLWTGEGEKLFF. Written as DNA, the CDR3 is TGTGCCAGCAGTTTATGGACAGGGGAAGGGGAAAAACTGTTTTTT.